This section outlines one TCR beta chain sequence together with its context. Its target is not known. The method was immunoSEQ multiplex PCR; TCRdb's version includes in-frame clones alone and lacks a portion of them. The table lists approximately 120,000 clones, about 93% of them singletons, with over 1% in the top ten. The data are from a study of cytomegalovirus exposure and HLA in healthy donors. CDR1 is MNHNS, CDR2 SASEGT, per germline. V gave up 4 bases and J gave up 1 base, with 7 bases separating them. This CDR3 is built from 13 residues. Whole-study findings and limits: Subsequent analysis showed first-cohort TCR clusters tending to co-occur in around 130 validation repertoires.

The sample comprised PBMCs. The clonotype originates from a woman younger than 30 in good health and CMV-seronegative. This rearrangement joins TRBV6-1 to TRBJ1-1, with D perhaps matching TRBD1 (6 bases). The CDR3 region has the DNA TGTGCCAGCAGTGTACAGGGGAACACTGAAGCTTTCTTT. It translates to CASSVQGNTEAFF.